Included here is one T cell receptor beta chain sequence, with context. This entry comes from a study of blood T cell repertoires in COVID-19. The wider study: COVID-19 samples, acute and convalescent, were from the United States, Italy and Spain.

Germline loops: CDR1 SGHRS, CDR2 YFSETQ. V lost 0 bases to trimming and J lost 3 bases; unmatched junction nucleotides: 2. The CDR3 is made up of 14 amino acids. Assay used: immunoSEQ multiplex PCR; TCRdb lists only in-frame clones, some missing. The data contain nearly 350,000 clones, 88% of them singletons. The sample taken for sequencing was peripheral blood. The clonotype originates from a woman in her 70s with COVID-19, enrolled during active disease. The V gene is TRBV5-1, the J gene TRBJ2-7; 8 positions agree with TRBD1. The CDR3 sequence is CASSLEQGGYEQYF. CDR3 nucleotide sequence: TGCGCCAGCAGCTTGGAACAGGGGGGCTACGAGCAGTACTTC. Drawing the rest from reference TRBV5-1 and TRBJ2-7, the complete variable domain is KAGVTQTPRYLIKTRGQQVTLSCSPISGHRSVSWYQQTPGQGLQFLFEYFSETQRNKGNFPGRFSGRQFSNSRSEMNVSTLELGDSALYLCASSLEQGGYEQYFGPGTRLTVT.